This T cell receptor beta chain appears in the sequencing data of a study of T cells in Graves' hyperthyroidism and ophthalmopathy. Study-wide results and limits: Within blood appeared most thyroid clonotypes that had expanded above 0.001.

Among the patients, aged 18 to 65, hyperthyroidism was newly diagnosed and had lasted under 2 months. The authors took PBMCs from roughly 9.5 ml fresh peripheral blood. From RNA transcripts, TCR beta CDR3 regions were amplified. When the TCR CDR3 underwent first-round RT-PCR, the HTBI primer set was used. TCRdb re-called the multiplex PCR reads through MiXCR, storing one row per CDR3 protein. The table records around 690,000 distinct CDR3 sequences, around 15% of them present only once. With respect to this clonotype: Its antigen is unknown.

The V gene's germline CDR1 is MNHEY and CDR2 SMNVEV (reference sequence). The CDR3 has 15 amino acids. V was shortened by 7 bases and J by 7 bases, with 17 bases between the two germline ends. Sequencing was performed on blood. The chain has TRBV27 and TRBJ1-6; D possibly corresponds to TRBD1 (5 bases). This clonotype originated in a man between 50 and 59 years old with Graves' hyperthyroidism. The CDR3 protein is CASTRTGRSNSPLHF. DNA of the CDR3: TGTGCCAGCACCAGAACGGGACGCTCCAATTCACCCCTCCACTTT.